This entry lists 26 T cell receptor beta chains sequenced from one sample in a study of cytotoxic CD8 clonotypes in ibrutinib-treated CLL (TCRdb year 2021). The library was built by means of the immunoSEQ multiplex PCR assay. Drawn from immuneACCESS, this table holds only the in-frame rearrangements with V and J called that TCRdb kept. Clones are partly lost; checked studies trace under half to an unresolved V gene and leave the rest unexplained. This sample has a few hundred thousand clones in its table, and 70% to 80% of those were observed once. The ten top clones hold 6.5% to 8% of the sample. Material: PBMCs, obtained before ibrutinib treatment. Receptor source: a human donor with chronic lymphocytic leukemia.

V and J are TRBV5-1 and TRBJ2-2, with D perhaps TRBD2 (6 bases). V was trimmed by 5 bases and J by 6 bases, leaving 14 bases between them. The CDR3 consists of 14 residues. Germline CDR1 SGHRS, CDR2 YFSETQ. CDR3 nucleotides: TGCGCCAGCAGTTCAGCGGGTTGGGCCGGGGAGCTGTTTTTT. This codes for CASSSAGWAGELFF.

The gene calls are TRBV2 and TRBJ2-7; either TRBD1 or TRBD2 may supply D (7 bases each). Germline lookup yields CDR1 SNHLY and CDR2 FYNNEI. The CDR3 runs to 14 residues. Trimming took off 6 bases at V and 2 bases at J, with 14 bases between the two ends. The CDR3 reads CASRAPGGAYEQYF. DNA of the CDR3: TGTGCCAGCAGAGCGCCAGGGGGGGCCTACGAGCAGTACTTC.

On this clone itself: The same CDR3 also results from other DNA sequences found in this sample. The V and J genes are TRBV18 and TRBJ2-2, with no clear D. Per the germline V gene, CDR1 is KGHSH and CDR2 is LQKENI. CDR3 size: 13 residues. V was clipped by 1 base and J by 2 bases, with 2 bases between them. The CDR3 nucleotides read TGTGCCAGCTCACCACGTAACACCGGGGAGCTGTTTTTT. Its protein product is CASSPRNTGELFF. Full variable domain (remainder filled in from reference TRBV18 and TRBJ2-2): NAGVMQNPRHLVRRRGQEARLRCSPMKGHSHVYWYRQLPEEGLKFMVYLQKENIIDESGMPKERFSAEFPKEGPSILRIQQVVRGDSAAYFCASSPRNTGELFFGEGSRLTVL.

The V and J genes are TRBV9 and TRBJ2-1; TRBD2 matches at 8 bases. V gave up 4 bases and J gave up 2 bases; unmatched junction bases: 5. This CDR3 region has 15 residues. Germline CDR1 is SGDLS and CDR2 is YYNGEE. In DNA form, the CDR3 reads TGTGCCAGCAGCCAAGCGGGAGTGGCCTACAATGAGCAGTTCTTC. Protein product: CASSQAGVAYNEQFF.

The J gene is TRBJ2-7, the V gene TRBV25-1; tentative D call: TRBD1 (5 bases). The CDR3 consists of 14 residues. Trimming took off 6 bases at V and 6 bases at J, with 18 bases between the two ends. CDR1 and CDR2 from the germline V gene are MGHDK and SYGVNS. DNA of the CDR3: TGTGCCAGCAGGGGGCAGCCCCACCCGTTCGAGCAGTACTTC. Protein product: CASRGQPHPFEQYF.

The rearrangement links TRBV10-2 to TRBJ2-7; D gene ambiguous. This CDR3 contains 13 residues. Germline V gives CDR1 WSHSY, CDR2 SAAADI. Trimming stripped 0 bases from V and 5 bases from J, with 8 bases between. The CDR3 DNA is TGCGCCAGCAGTGAGTCGATGATCGACGAGCAGTACTTC. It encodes CASSESMIDEQYF.

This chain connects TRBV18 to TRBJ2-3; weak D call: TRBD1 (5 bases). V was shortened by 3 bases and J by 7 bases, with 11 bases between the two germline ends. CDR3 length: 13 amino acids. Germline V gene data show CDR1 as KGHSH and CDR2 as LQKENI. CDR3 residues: CASSPTTDYTQYF. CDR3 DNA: TGTGCCAGCTCACCTACGACAGACTATACGCAGTATTTT.

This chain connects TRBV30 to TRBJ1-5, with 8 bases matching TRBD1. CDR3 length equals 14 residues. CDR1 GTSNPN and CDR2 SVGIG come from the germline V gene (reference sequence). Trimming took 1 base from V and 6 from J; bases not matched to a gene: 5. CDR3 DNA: TGTGCCTGGAGTGCAGACAGGGGCGGTCAGCCCCAGCATTTT. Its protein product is CAWSADRGGQPQHF.

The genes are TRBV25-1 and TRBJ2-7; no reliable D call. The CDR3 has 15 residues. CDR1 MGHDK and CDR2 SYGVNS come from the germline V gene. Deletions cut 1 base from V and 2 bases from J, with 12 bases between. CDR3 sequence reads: CASSELAGYPYEQYF. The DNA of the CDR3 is TGTGCCAGCAGTGAATTGGCCGGATATCCCTACGAGCAGTACTTC.

CDR3 loop: CASSIIGVYEQYF. DNA of the CDR3: TGTGCCAGTAGTATCATCGGGGTTTACGAGCAGTACTTC. V usage is TRBV19 and J usage is TRBJ2-7; maybe TRBD2 (5 bases). Trimming stripped 3 bases from V and 4 bases from J, with 10 bases between. This CDR3 spans 13 amino acids. Germline V lookup: CDR1 LNHDA, CDR2 SQIVND (reference sequence).

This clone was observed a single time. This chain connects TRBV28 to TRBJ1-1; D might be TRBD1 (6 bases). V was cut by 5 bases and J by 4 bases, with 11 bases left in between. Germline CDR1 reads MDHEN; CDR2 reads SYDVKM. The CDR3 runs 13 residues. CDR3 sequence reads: CASSIGTTTEAFF. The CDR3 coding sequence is TGTGCCAGCAGTATCGGGACAACCACTGAAGCTTTCTTT.

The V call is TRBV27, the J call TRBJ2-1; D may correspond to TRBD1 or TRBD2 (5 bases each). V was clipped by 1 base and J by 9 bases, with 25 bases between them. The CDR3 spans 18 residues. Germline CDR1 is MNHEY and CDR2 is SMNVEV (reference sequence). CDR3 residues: CASSLYPPGRMVSGEQFF. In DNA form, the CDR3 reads TGTGCCAGCAGTTTATATCCGCCGGGACGGATGGTCTCGGGTGAGCAGTTCTTC.

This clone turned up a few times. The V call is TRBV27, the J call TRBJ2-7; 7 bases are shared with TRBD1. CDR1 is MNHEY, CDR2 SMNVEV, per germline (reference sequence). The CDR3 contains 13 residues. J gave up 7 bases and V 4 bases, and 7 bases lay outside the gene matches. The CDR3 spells CASSSTGLGEQYF. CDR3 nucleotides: TGTGCCAGCAGTTCGACAGGGCTTGGGGAGCAGTACTTC.

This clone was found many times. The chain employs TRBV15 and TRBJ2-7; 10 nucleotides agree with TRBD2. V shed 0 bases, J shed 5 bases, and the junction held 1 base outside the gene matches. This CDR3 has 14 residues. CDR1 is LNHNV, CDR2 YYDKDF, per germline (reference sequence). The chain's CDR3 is CATSRDGLADEQYF. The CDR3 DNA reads TGTGCCACCAGCAGAGATGGACTAGCGGACGAGCAGTACTTC.

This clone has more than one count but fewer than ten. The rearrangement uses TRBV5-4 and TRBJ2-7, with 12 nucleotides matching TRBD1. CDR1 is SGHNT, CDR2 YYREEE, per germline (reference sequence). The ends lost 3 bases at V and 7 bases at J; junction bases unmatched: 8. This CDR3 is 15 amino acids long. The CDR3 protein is CASSSPGQGAWEQYF. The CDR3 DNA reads TGTGCCAGCAGCTCCCCGGGACAGGGGGCCTGGGAGCAGTACTTC.

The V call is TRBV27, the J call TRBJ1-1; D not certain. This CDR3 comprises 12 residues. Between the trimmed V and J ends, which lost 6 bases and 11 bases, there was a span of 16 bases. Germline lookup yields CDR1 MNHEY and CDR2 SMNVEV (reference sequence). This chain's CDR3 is CASRNLSGNAFF. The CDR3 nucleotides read TGTGCCAGCAGGAACTTGTCGGGGAATGCTTTCTTT.

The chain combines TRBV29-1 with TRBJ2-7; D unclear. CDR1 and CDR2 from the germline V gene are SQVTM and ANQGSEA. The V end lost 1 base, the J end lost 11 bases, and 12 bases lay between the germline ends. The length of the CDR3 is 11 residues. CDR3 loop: CSVEVVGLEYF. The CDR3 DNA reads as TGCAGCGTTGAAGTAGTCGGTTTGGAGTACTTC.

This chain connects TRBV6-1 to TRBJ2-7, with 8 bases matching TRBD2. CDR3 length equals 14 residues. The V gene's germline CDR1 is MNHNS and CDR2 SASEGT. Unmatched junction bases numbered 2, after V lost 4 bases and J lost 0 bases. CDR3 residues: CASSASGYSYEQYF. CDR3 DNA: TGTGCCAGCAGTGCTAGCGGGTACTCCTACGAGCAGTACTTC.

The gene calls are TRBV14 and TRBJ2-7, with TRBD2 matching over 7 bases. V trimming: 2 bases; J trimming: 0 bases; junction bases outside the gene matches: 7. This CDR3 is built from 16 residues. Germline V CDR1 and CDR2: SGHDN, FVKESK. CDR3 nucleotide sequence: TGTGCCAGCAGCCAAAAGCGGTCTAGCGGCTCCTACGAGCAGTACTTC. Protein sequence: CASSQKRSSGSYEQYF.

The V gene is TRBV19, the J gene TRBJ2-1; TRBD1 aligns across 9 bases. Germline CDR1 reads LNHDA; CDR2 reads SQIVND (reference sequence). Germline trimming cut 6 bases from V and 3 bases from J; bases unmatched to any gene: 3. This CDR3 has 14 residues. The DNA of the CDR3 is TGTGCCAGTAGACAGGGGGCAGGCTACAATGAGCAGTTCTTC. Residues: CASRQGAGYNEQFF. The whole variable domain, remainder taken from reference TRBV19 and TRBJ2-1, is DGGITQSPKYLFRKEGQNVTLSCEQNLNHDAMYWYRQDPGQGLRLIYYSQIVNDFQKGDIAEGYSVSREKKESFPLTVTSAQKNPTAFYLCASRQGAGYNEQFFGPGTRLTVL.

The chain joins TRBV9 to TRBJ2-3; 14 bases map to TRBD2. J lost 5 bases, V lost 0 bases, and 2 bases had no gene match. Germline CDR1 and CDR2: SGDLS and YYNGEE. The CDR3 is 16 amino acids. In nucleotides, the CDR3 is TGTGCCAGCAGCGTAGGACTAGCGGGAGGGTTAGATACGCAGTATTTT. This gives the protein CASSVGLAGGLDTQYF.

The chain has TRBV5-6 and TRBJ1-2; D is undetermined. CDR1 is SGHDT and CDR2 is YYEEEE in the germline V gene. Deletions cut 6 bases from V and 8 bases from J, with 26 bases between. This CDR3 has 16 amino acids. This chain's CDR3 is CASTFLGGYDVGGYTF. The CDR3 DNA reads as TGTGCCAGCACCTTCTTGGGCGGGTATGATGTTGGAGGCTACACCTTC.

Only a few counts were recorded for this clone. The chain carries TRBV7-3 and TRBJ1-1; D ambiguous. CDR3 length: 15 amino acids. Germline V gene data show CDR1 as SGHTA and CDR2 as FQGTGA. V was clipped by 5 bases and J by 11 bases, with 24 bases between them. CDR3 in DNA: TGTGCCAGCAGCCCCAGTGTGACAAGCGCGGATGGGGCTTTCTTT. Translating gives CASSPSVTSADGAFF.

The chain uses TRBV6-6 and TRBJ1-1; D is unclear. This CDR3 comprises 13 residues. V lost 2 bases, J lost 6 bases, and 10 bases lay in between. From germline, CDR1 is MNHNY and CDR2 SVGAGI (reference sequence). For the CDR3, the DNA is TGTGCCAGCAGTTACGATGTGGCCGCTGAAGCTTTCTTT. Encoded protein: CASSYDVAAEAFF.

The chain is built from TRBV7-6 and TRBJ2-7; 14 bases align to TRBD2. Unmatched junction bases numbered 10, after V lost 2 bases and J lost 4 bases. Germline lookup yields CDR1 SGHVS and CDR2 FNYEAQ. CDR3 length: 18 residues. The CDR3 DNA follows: TGTGCCAGCAGCTTAATTGCGACCGGGACTAGCGGGAGTTACGAGCAGTACTTC. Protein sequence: CASSLIATGTSGSYEQYF. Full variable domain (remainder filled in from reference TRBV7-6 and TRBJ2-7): GAGVSQSPRYKVTKRGQDVALRCDPISGHVSLYWYRQALGQGPEFLTYFNYEAQQDKSGLPNDRFSAERPEGSISTLTIQRTEQRDSAMYRCASSLIATGTSGSYEQYFGPGTRLTVT.

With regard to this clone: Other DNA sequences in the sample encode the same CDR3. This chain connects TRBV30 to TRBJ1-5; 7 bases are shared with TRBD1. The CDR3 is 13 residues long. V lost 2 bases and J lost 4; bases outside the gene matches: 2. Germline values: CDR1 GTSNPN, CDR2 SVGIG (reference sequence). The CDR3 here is CAWSRDRNQPQHF. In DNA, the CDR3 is TGTGCCTGGAGTAGGGACAGAAATCAGCCCCAGCATTTT.